These T cell receptor beta chains were read from a single sample in a study of blood T cell repertoires in COVID-19. Assay used: immunoSEQ multiplex PCR; TCRdb lists only in-frame clones, some missing. The sample records some 120,000 clones, approximately 90% being singletons. Sequencing was done on a sample of peripheral blood. These receptors originate from a human donor in a cohort sampled during active COVID-19. Each CDR3 is given with its conserved first and last residue. The order of the fields is clone size, J gene, D gene, V gene, CDR3 DNA, CDR3 protein. The D gene is left open where the match is weak. The size of a clone is reported for some rows only, either as once, few or many, or as a class for expanded clones.

clone size: -
J gene: TRBJ1-1
D gene: -
V gene: TRBV29-1
CDR3 DNA: TGCAGCGTTGATTTTAGACAGTTGAACACTGAAGCTTTCTTT
CDR3 protein: CSVDFRQLNTEAFF

clone size: once
J gene: TRBJ1-1
D gene: -
V gene: TRBV10-3
CDR3 DNA: TGTGCCTCACATCAGACAATCCTGAACACTGAAGCTTTCTTT
CDR3 protein: CASHQTILNTEAFF

clone size: -
J gene: TRBJ2-7
D gene: -
V gene: TRBV11-2
CDR3 DNA: TGTGCCAGCAGCTTAAACCTAGACGGGGGTCCGTGGACCGAGCAGTACTTC
CDR3 protein: CASSLNLDGGPWTEQYF

clone size: -
J gene: TRBJ1-1
D gene: TRBD1
V gene: TRBV11-3
CDR3 DNA: TGTGCCAGCAGCAAACAGGGGTTCACTGAAGCTTTCTTT
CDR3 protein: CASSKQGFTEAFF

clone size: -
J gene: TRBJ2-3
D gene: -
V gene: TRBV18
CDR3 DNA: TGTGCCAGCTCACCTAGGTCCCGGGGCACAGATACGCAGTATTTT
CDR3 protein: CASSPRSRGTDTQYF

clone size: once
J gene: TRBJ1-1
D gene: TRBD1
V gene: TRBV5-1
CDR3 DNA: TGCGCCAGCAGCCGACAGGGGAGGGAGAACACTGAAGCTTTCTTT
CDR3 protein: CASSRQGRENTEAFF

clone size: -
J gene: TRBJ2-1
D gene: -
V gene: TRBV12-2
CDR3 DNA: TGTGCAAGTCGTGAACAGGGGGTGGGTGATAACAATGAGCAGTTCTTC
CDR3 protein: CASREQGVGDNNEQFF

clone size: -
J gene: TRBJ2-5
D gene: -
V gene: TRBV21-1
CDR3 DNA: TGTGCCAGCAGCAAAGGTCGCGGGGGCCAAGAGACCCAGTACTTC
CDR3 protein: CASSKGRGGQETQYF

clone size: -
J gene: TRBJ2-1
D gene: -
V gene: TRBV5-1
CDR3 DNA: TGCGCCAGCAACCATGGGGGAGGTTATGAGCAGTTCTTC
CDR3 protein: CASNHGGGYEQFF

clone size: -
J gene: TRBJ2-7
D gene: TRBD2
V gene: TRBV3-1/TRBV3-2
CDR3 DNA: TGTGCCAGCAGCCAAGATCCCCCTAGCGGGGGATACGAGCAGTACTTC
CDR3 protein: CASSQDPPSGGYEQYF

clone size: -
J gene: TRBJ1-1
D gene: -
V gene: TRBV5-5
CDR3 DNA: TGTGCCAGCAGCTGGGGGAACAGGGATATGAACACTGAAGCTTTCTTT
CDR3 protein: CASSWGNRDMNTEAFF

clone size: -
J gene: TRBJ1-2
D gene: -
V gene: TRBV18
CDR3 DNA: TGTGCCAGCTCACCCACCGGGACATCTTATGGCTACACCTTC
CDR3 protein: CASSPTGTSYGYTF

clone size: -
J gene: TRBJ2-7
D gene: TRBD2
V gene: TRBV4-1
CDR3 DNA: TGCGCCAGCAGCCAGACGTCAGCGGGAGCAAGCTCCTACGAGCAGTACTTC
CDR3 protein: CASSQTSAGASSYEQYF

clone size: -
J gene: TRBJ1-3
D gene: -
V gene: TRBV12-3/TRBV12-4
CDR3 DNA: TGTGCCAGCAGTTTTGTCCCCGGGGACACCATATATTTT
CDR3 protein: CASSFVPGDTIYF

clone size: -
J gene: TRBJ2-2
D gene: -
V gene: TRBV18
CDR3 DNA: TGTGCCAGCTCACCAATCCAGAACACCGGGGAGCTGTTTTTT
CDR3 protein: CASSPIQNTGELFF

clone size: once
J gene: TRBJ1-1
D gene: -
V gene: TRBV21-1
CDR3 DNA: TGTGCCAGCAGCTACCCGACAGGGCGGAACACTGAAGCTTTCTTT
CDR3 protein: CASSYPTGRNTEAFF

clone size: -
J gene: TRBJ2-1
D gene: TRBD2
V gene: TRBV4-1
CDR3 DNA: TGCGCCAGCAGCCAAGAGGCCCTAGCGGGAGGATGGTATGAGCAGTTCTTC
CDR3 protein: CASSQEALAGGWYEQFF

clone size: -
J gene: TRBJ2-1
D gene: -
V gene: TRBV19
CDR3 DNA: TGTGCCAGTAGTGAGATCCGACTAGTGGCCTCTACTGAGCAGTTCTTC
CDR3 protein: CASSEIRLVASTEQFF

clone size: -
J gene: TRBJ1-1
D gene: -
V gene: TRBV6-5
CDR3 DNA: TGTGCCAGCAGTTACGAGGGGGGGATGAACACTGAAGCTTTCTTT
CDR3 protein: CASSYEGGMNTEAFF

clone size: -
J gene: TRBJ2-3
D gene: TRBD2
V gene: TRBV5-1
CDR3 DNA: TGCGCCAGCAGTTTAGAGCGGGGGCCTACAGATACGCAGTATTTT
CDR3 protein: CASSLERGPTDTQYF

clone size: -
J gene: TRBJ2-4
D gene: TRBD2
V gene: TRBV15
CDR3 DNA: TGTGCCACCAGCAGAGATTTCCGACTAGCGGGAGGCGGGACCAAAAACATTCAGTACTTC
CDR3 protein: CATSRDFRLAGGGTKNIQYF

clone size: -
J gene: TRBJ2-7
D gene: TRBD2
V gene: TRBV30
CDR3 DNA: TGTGCCTGGAACCGAAGGACTAGCGGGGGGGTCAGTGGCGAGCAGTACTTC
CDR3 protein: CAWNRRTSGGVSGEQYF

clone size: -
J gene: TRBJ2-7
D gene: -
V gene: TRBV18
CDR3 DNA: TGTGCCAGCTCTCCAAGACAGGAGCAGTACTTC
CDR3 protein: CASSPRQEQYF

clone size: -
J gene: TRBJ2-1
D gene: TRBD2
V gene: TRBV5-1
CDR3 DNA: TGCGCCAGCAGCTTAGTTCTAGCGGGGGGGCCGTCCAATGAGCAGTTCTTC
CDR3 protein: CASSLVLAGGPSNEQFF

clone size: -
J gene: TRBJ1-3
D gene: TRBD1
V gene: TRBV5-1
CDR3 DNA: TGCGCCAGCAGCCAGTCGACAGGGGACGGAAACACCATATATTTT
CDR3 protein: CASSQSTGDGNTIYF

clone size: once
J gene: TRBJ2-3
D gene: -
V gene: TRBV2
CDR3 DNA: TGTGCCAGCACCTTAAGCACAGATACGCAGTATTTT
CDR3 protein: CASTLSTDTQYF

clone size: -
J gene: TRBJ2-3
D gene: -
V gene: TRBV5-1
CDR3 DNA: TGCGCCAGCAGCTCCGGGGGGCGTAGCACAGATACGCAGTATTTT
CDR3 protein: CASSSGGRSTDTQYF

clone size: -
J gene: TRBJ2-1
D gene: -
V gene: TRBV7-7
CDR3 DNA: TGTGCTAGCAGCTTAGCCCCGCTAGGCCTAACCTACAATGAGCAGTTCTTC
CDR3 protein: CASSLAPLGLTYNEQFF

clone size: -
J gene: TRBJ1-6
D gene: TRBD1
V gene: TRBV5-4
CDR3 DNA: TGTGCCAGCGGGACAGAGGGTAATTCACCCCTCCACTTT
CDR3 protein: CASGTEGNSPLHF

clone size: -
J gene: TRBJ1-3
D gene: TRBD1
V gene: TRBV5-6
CDR3 DNA: TGTGCCAGCAGCTTGGCCCCGACAGGGTACAGAAACACCATATATTTT
CDR3 protein: CASSLAPTGYRNTIYF

clone size: -
J gene: TRBJ2-1
D gene: TRBD2
V gene: TRBV5-1
CDR3 DNA: TGCGCCAGCAGCACGGGACTAGCGACGAGCTCCTACAATGAGCAGTTCTTC
CDR3 protein: CASSTGLATSSYNEQFF

clone size: once
J gene: TRBJ2-2
D gene: -
V gene: TRBV4-1
CDR3 DNA: TGCGCCAGCAGCCAGTTCACCCGGGATACCGGGGAGCTGTTTTTT
CDR3 protein: CASSQFTRDTGELFF

clone size: -
J gene: TRBJ1-2
D gene: -
V gene: TRBV5-4
CDR3 DNA: TGTGCCAGCAGACCTGACAGAAACAACTATGGCTACACCTTC
CDR3 protein: CASRPDRNNYGYTF

clone size: -
J gene: TRBJ2-2
D gene: -
V gene: TRBV27
CDR3 DNA: TGTGCCAGCAGTGAACAGTACACCGGGGAGCTGTTTTTT
CDR3 protein: CASSEQYTGELFF

clone size: -
J gene: TRBJ2-7
D gene: -
V gene: TRBV7-9
CDR3 DNA: TGTGCCAGCAGTCAAACGGCCTACGAGCAGTACTTC
CDR3 protein: CASSQTAYEQYF

clone size: once
J gene: TRBJ1-4
D gene: -
V gene: TRBV7-2
CDR3 DNA: TGTGCCAGCAGCTCGACCGCGGCAGGGGTTTGGGAAAAACTGTTTTTT
CDR3 protein: CASSSTAAGVWEKLFF

clone size: -
J gene: TRBJ2-5
D gene: -
V gene: TRBV20-1
CDR3 DNA: TGCAGTGCTAGTGGGGGGCCCAGGGAAGAGACCCAGTACTTC
CDR3 protein: CSASGGPREETQYF

clone size: -
J gene: TRBJ2-3
D gene: -
V gene: TRBV10-3
CDR3 DNA: TGTGCCATCACCGCCGTGAGGGAAGCGGCAGATACGCAGTATTTT
CDR3 protein: CAITAVREAADTQYF

clone size: -
J gene: TRBJ1-1
D gene: -
V gene: TRBV5-6
CDR3 DNA: TGTGCCAGCAGCTTGTCCGGGGTGTTCTACACTGAAGCTTTCTTT
CDR3 protein: CASSLSGVFYTEAFF

clone size: -
J gene: TRBJ2-1
D gene: TRBD2
V gene: TRBV5-4
CDR3 DNA: TGTGCCAGCAGCTTTGGGACTAGCCCCAATGAGCAGTTCTTC
CDR3 protein: CASSFGTSPNEQFF

clone size: -
J gene: TRBJ1-2
D gene: -
V gene: TRBV5-5
CDR3 DNA: TGTGCCAGCAGCTCGGCCTTTCTGGAGAGTGGCTACACCTTC
CDR3 protein: CASSSAFLESGYTF